This T cell receptor beta chain was recorded in a study of T cells expressing NK-cell markers (TCRdb year 2020). For the wider study: TCR beta-chain repertoires were profiled in sorted CD3+CD56+NKG2C+, CD3+CD56+NKG2C- and CD3+CD56-NKG2C+ T-cell subsets from several donors. The eight sequenced donors were randomly selected healthy volunteers, three men and five women. Among the eight sequenced donors, seven were HCMV-seropositive and one was HCMV-seronegative. The libraries were sequenced on Illumina HiSeq 2000/2500, MiSeq or NextSeq, producing 2 x 150 bp reads.

About this clonotype itself: The antigen it recognizes is unknown.

Its CDR3 holds 15 amino acids, cysteine through phenylalanine. DNA is not recorded here. Looking up the germline V gene yields CDR1 SGHVS and CDR2 FQNEAQ. The instrument was an Illumina HiSeq 2000. The TCR beta cDNA libraries were made using 5'RACE template switching, a step that added both a universal primer site and unique molecular identifiers. Priming for cDNA synthesis came from the TCR beta constant segment, and two successive PCR amplification steps followed. The authors processed their data as follows. MIGEC handled demultiplexing of the reads and grouping by UMI, while MiTCR was used to assemble and quantify clonotypes. To exclude erroneous sequences, only TCR cDNA sequences supported by at least two reads were retained. The tcR package was used for downstream repertoire analysis, and clonotypes were matched between fractions using CDR3 nucleotide sequence together with V segment. VDJmatch was used to annotate antigen specificity against VDJdb, with one amino acid substitution in CDR3 permitted. Each entry corresponds to one CDR3 protein sequence from reads that TCRdb reprocessed, and DNA is not given. These V and J calls are TCRdb output, not the study's own analysis. This sample's clone table shows around 280,000 distinct CDR3 sequences. The leading ten clones occupy approximately 0.41% of the sample.

On the study overall, not on this receptor specifically: Whether the expanded NKG2C-expressing T cell clones were specific for HCMV antigens remained unclear. Those dominant clonotypes were again the most abundant among CD3+CD56-NKG2C+ cells in a few donors, at roughly 25-65%. For 5 or 6 donors, the dominant CD3+CD56+NKG2C+ clonotypes were among the top 10 CD8+ clonotypes and accounted for roughly 1.0-7.5% of CD8+ T cells.

To determine HCMV serostatus, a commercial ELISA kit was used to detect HCMV-specific IgG in serum. Peripheral blood mononuclear cells were isolated from blood by Ficoll density gradient centrifugation. The TCR was taken from a man aged 18 to 30 in good health. Donor details come from another sample of the same person, matched by shared clones. The sequenced sample was blood T cells: a sorted CD56 or NKG2C T cell subset, CD4+ or CD8+ T cells, or bulk PBMC T cells (not recorded which). The chain is made from TRBV7-8 and TRBJ2-1; TCRdb gives TRBD2 as the D gene, but with no DNA this cannot be confirmed. The CDR3 region reads CASSLLGGRNNEQFF.